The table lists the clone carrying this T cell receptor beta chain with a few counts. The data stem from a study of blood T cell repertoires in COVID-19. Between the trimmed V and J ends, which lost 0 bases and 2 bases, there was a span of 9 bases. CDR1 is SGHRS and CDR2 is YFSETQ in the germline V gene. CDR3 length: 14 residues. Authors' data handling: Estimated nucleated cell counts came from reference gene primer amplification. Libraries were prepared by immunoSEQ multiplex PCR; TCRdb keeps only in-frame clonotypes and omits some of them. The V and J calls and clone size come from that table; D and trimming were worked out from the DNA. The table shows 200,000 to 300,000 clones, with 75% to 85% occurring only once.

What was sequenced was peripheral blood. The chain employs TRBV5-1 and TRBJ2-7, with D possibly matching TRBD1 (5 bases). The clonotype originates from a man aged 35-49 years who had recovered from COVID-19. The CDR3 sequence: CASSLEAQAYEQYF. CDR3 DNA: TGCGCCAGCAGCTTGGAAGCACAGGCCTACGAGCAGTACTTC.